This TCR beta chain was recorded in a study of blood T cells in healthy people across ages. CDR1 and CDR2 (germline): DFQATT, SNEGSKA (reference sequence). This CDR3 has 13 residues. For this clonotype: Its antigen remains unknown. A read error may produce the germline difference seen at one junction end.

Study outcomes and limitations: The unsorted PBMCs prevented any conclusive comparison of naive versus antigen-experienced cells.

The authors ran a second PCR of roughly 6 to 12 cycles using a sample-barcoded 5' primer and a J-beta primer mix. TCRdb used MiXCR to reprocess the 5' RACE reads, holding one entry per CDR3 protein. Here the sample spans about 1.8 million distinct CDR3 sequences, around half being singletons. Input material: blood. The rearrangement links TRBV20-1 to TRBJ2-5, with TRBD1 as a possible D gene (6 bases). This clonotype was obtained from a woman between 35 and 50 years old in good health. CDR3 in amino acids: CRARQDHSETQYF. The CDR3 nucleotides read TGCAGGGCTAGACAGGACCACTCGGAGACCCAGTACTTC.